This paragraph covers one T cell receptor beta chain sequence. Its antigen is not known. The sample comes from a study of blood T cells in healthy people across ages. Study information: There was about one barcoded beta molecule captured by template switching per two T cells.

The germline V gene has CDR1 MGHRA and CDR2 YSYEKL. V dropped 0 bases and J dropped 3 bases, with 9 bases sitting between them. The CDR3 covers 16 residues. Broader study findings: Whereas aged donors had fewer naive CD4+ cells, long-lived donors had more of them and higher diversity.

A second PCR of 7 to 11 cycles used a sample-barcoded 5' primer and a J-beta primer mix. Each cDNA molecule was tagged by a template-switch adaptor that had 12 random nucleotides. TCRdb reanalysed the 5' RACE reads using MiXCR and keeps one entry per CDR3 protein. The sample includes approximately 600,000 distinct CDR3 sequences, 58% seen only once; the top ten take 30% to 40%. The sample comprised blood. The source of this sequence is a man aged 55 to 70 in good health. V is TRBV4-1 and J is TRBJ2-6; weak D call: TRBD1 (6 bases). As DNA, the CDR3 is TGCGCCAGCAGCCAAGATAGGGGGAATGGGGCCAACGTCCTGACTTTC. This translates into CASSQDRGNGANVLTF.